This T cell receptor beta chain originates from a study of T cell responses to AZD1222 COVID-19 vaccine. Whole-study context: Some second doses came at about 4 weeks and others at about 12 weeks; these were pooled.

Study-level points and caveats: Donor demographics were predominantly white British with a female majority; clonal diversity may be underestimated. Reports indicate that nearly half of spike-specific TCRs are directed at unmutated variant regions.

Of note for this clone: Its specificity is unknown.

The table came from immunoSEQ multiplex PCR; TCRdb's copy has only in-frame clones and leaves some out. Found here are 150,000 to 200,000 clones, around nine tenths of them singletons; the top ten hold 2.6%. The germline gives CDR1 SNHLY, CDR2 FYNNEI. This CDR3 has 18 residues. Germline trimming cut 6 bases from V and 4 bases from J; bases unmatched to any gene: 16. The sample was peripheral blood, taken on day 0 of AZD1222 vaccination. The receptor was isolated from an adult in good health. The chain carries TRBV2 and TRBJ2-1, with 9 bases matching TRBD2. CDR3 in DNA: TGTGCCAGCAGCACACAGCCCCCGGGACTAGCAGGGTACAATGAGCAGTTCTTC. It codes for CASSTQPPGLAGYNEQFF.